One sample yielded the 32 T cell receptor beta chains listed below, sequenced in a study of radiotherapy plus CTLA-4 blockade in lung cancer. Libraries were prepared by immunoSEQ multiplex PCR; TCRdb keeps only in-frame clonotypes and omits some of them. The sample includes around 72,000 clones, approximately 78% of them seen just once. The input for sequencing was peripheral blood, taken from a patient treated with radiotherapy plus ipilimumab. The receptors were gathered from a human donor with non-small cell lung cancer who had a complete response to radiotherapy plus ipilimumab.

CDR3 in amino acids: CASSPGLDRTDTQYF. CDR3 coding DNA: TGTGCCAGCAGCCCCGGACTAGACCGGACAGATACGCAGTATTTT. The genes are TRBV5-4 and TRBJ2-3; TRBD2 matches at 7 bases. V was clipped by 4 bases and J by 3 bases; unmatched bases: 8. The CDR3 runs 15 residues. Germline V lookup: CDR1 SGHNT, CDR2 YYREEE (reference sequence).

As DNA, the CDR3 is TGCGCCAGCAGCCAAGTTGGCCTAGCGGGGGCGAGCACAGATACGCAGTATTTT. Protein product: CASSQVGLAGASTDTQYF. V is TRBV4-1 and J is TRBJ2-3, with TRBD2 matching over 10 bases. CDR1 is MGHRA, CDR2 YSYEKL, per germline. The CDR3 covers 18 residues. The junction had 7 bases not matched to a gene; V was cut back by 1 base and J by 0 bases.

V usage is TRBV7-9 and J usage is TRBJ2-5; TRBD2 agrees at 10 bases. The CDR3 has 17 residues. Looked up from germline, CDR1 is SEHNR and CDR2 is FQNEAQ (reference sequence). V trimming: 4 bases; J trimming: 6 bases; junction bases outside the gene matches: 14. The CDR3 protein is CASSSLGPSGGFKTQYF. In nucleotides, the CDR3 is TGTGCCAGCAGCTCTCTCGGCCCTAGCGGGGGCTTTAAGACCCAGTACTTC.

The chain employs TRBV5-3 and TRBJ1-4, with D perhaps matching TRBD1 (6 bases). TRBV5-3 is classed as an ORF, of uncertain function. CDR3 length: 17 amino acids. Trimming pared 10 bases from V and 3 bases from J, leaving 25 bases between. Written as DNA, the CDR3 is TGTGCCTCAATTTTGCGGGGGCCCTCCCCCTCTAATGAAAAACTGTTTTTT. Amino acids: CASILRGPSPSNEKLFF.

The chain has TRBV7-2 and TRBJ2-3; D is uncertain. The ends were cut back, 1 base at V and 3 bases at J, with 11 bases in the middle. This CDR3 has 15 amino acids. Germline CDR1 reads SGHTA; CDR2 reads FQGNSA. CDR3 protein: CASSLVTGITDTQYF. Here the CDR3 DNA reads TGTGCCAGCAGCTTAGTTACGGGTATTACAGATACGCAGTATTTT.

The CDR3 nucleotides are TGTGCCAGCAGCACCCCGGGGGGCAGCACTGAAGCTTTCTTT. The encoded protein is CASSTPGGSTEAFF. The V call is TRBV13, the J call TRBJ1-1, with D perhaps TRBD1 (6 bases). CDR3 length: 14 residues. Germline loops: CDR1 PRHDT, CDR2 FYEKMQ (reference sequence). V was shortened by 5 bases and J by 4 bases, with 14 bases between the two germline ends.

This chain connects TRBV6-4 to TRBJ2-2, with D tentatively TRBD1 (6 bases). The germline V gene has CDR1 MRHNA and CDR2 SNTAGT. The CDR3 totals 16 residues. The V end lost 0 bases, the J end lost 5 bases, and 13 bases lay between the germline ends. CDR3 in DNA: TGTGCCAGCAGTGACTCGTATATCAGGGGTACCGGGGAGCTGTTTTTT. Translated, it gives CASSDSYIRGTGELFF.

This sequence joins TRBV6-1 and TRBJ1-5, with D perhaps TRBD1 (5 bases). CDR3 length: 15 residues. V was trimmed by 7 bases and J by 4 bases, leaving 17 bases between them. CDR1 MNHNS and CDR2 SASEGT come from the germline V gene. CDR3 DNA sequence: TGTGCCAGCACCTCGGGGGGTGGTGGAAATCAGCCCCAGCATTTT. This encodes CASTSGGGGNQPQHF.

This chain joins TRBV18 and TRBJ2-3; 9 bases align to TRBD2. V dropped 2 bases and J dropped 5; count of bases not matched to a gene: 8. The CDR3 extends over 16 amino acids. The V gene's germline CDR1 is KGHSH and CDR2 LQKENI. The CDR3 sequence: CASSPAAGGQGDTQYF. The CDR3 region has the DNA TGTGCCAGCTCACCAGCTGCGGGAGGGCAGGGAGATACGCAGTATTTT.

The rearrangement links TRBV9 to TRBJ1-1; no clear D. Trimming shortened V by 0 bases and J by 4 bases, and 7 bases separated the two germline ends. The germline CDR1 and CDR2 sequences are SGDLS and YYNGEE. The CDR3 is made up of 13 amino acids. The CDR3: CASSVDLITEAFF. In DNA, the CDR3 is TGTGCCAGCAGCGTAGATCTGATCACTGAAGCTTTCTTT.

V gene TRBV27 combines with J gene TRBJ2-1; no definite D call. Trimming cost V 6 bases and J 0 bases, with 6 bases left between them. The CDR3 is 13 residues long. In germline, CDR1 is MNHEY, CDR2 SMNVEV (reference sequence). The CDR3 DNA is TGTGCCAGCAGGGTGAGCTCCTACAATGAGCAGTTCTTC. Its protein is CASRVSSYNEQFF.

In DNA, the CDR3 is TGTGCCAGTAGAGCACCCGATACCTCTCGTAATGAGCAGTTCTTC. The encoded protein is CASRAPDTSRNEQFF. The J gene is TRBJ2-1, the V gene TRBV19; D unclear. Trimming stripped 6 bases from V and 7 bases from J, with 19 bases between. The CDR3 sequence is 15 residues long. The V gene's germline CDR1 is LNHDA and CDR2 SQIVND (reference sequence).

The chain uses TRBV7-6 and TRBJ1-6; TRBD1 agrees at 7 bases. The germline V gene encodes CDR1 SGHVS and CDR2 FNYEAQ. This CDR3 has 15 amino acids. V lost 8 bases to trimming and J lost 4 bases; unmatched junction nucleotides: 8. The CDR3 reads CASRGTEGYNSPLHF. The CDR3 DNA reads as TGTGCCAGCCGCGGGACAGAGGGATATAATTCACCCCTCCACTTT. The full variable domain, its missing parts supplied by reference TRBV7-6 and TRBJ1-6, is GAGVSQSPRYKVTKRGQDVALRCDPISGHVSLYWYRQALGQGPEFLTYFNYEAQQDKSGLPNDRFSAERPEGSISTLTIQRTEQRDSAMYRCASRGTEGYNSPLHFGNGTRLTVT.

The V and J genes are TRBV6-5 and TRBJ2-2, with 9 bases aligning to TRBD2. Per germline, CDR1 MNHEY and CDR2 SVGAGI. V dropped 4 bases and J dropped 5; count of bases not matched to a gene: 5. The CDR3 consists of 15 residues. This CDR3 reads CASSSAGGRTGELFF. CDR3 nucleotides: TGTGCCAGCAGTTCCGCGGGGGGGCGAACCGGGGAGCTGTTTTTT.

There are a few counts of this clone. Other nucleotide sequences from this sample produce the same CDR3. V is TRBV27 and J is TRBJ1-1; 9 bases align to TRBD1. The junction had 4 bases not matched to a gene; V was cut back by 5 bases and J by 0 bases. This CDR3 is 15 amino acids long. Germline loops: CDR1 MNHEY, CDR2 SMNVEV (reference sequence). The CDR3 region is CASSPWDRVNTEAFF. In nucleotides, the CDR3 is TGTGCCAGCAGTCCCTGGGACAGGGTGAACACTGAAGCTTTCTTT.

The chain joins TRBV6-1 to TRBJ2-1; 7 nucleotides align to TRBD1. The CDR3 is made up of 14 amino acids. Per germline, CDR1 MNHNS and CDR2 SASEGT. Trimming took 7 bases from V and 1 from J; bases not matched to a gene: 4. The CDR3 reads CASIPGQSYNEQFF. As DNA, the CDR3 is TGTGCCAGCATCCCGGGACAGTCCTACAATGAGCAGTTCTTC.

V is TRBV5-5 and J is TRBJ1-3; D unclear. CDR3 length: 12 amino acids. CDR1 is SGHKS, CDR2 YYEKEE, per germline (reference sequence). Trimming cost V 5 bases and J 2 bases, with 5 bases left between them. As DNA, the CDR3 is TGTGCCAGCAGGGAACCTGGAAACACCATATATTTT. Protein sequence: CASREPGNTIYF.

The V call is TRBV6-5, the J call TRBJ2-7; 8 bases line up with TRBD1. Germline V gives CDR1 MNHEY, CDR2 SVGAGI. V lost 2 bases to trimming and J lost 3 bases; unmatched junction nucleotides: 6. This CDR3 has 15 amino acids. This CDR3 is CASSYTPGQDYEQYF. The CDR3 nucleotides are TGTGCCAGCAGTTACACCCCGGGACAGGACTACGAGCAGTACTTC.

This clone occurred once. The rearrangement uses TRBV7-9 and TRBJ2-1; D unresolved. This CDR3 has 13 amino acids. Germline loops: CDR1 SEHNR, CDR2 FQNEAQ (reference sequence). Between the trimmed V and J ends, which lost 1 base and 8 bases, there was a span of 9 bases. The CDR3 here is CASSLGGYDEQFF. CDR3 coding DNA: TGTGCCAGCAGCTTAGGGGGTTACGATGAGCAGTTCTTC.

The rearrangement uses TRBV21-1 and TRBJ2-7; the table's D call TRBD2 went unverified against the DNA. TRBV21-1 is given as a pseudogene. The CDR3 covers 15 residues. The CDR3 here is CASSKTSGGADEQYF. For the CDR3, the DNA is TGTGCCAGCAGCAAAACTAGCGGGGGGGCCGACGAGCAGTACTTC.

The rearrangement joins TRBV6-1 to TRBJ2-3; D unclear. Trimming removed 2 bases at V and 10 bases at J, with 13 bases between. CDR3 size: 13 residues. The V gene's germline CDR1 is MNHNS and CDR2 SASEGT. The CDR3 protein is CASSETTDDAQYF. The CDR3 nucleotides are TGTGCCAGCAGTGAAACGACGGACGACGCGCAGTATTTT.

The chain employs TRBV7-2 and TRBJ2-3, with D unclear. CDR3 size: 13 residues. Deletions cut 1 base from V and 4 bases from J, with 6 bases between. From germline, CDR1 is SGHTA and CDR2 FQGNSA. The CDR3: CASSLEPPDTQYF. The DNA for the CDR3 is TGTGCCAGCAGCTTAGAGCCACCAGATACGCAGTATTTT.

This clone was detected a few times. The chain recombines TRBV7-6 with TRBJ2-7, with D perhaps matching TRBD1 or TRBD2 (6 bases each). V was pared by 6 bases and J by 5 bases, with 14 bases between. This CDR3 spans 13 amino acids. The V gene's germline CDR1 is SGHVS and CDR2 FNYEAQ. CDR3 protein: CASRPMGGNEQYF. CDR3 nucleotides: TGTGCCAGCAGGCCCATGGGGGGCAACGAGCAGTACTTC.

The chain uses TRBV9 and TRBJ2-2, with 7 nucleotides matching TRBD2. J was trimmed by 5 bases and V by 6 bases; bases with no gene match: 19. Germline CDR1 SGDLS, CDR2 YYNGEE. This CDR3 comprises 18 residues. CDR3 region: CASTPIGASGSGTGELFF. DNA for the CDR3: TGTGCCAGCACCCCTATAGGGGCTAGCGGATCTGGTACCGGGGAGCTGTTTTTT.

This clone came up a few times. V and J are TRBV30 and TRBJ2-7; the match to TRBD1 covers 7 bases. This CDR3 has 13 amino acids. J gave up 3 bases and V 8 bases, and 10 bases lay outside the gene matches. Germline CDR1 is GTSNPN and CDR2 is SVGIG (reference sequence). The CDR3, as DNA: TGTGCCGGGACCGGGACAGACTACTACGAGCAGTACTTC. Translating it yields CAGTGTDYYEQYF.

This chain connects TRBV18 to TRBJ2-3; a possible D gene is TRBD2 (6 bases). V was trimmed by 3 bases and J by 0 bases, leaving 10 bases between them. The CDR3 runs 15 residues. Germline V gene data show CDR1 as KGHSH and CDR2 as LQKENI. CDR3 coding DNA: TGTGCCAGCTCACCCCCTGGGGGGAGCACAGATACGCAGTATTTT. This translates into CASSPPGGSTDTQYF.

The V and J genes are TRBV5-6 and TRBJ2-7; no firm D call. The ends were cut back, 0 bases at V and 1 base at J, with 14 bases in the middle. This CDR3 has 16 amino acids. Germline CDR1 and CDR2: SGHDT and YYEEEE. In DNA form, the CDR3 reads TGTGCCAGCAGCTTGGCCGCAGGAATTCAATCCTACGAGCAGTACTTC. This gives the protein CASSLAAGIQSYEQYF.

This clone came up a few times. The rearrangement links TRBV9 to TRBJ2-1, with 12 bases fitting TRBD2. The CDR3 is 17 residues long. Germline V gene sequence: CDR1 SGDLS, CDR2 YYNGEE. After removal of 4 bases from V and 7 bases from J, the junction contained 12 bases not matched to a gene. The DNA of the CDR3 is TGTGCCAGCAGCCGACAGGGAGCTAGCGGGAGGGCTAATGAGCAGTTCTTC. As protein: CASSRQGASGRANEQFF.

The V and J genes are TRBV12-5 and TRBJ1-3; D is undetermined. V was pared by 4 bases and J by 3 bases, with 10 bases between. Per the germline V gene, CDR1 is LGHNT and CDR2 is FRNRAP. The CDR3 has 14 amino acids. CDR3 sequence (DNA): TGTGCTAGTGGTTACGAGATGGATGGAAACACCATATATTTT. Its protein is CASGYEMDGNTIYF.

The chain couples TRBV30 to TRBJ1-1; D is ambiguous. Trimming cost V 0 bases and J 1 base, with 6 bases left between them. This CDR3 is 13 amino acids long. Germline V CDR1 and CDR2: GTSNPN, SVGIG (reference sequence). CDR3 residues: CAWSVGRNTEAFF. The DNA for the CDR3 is TGTGCCTGGAGTGTAGGACGGAACACTGAAGCTTTCTTT. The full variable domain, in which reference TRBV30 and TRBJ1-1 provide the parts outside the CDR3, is SQTIHQWPATLVQPVGSPLSLECTVEGTSNPNLYWYRQAAGRGLQLLFYSVGIGQISSEVPQNLSASRPQDRQFILSSKKLLLSDSGFYLCAWSVGRNTEAFFGQGTRLTVV.

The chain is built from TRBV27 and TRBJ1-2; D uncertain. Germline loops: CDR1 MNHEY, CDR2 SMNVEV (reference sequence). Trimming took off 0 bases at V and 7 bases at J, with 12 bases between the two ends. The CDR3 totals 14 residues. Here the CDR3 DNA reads TGTGCCAGCAGTTTATCGGCCAGGCTATTTGGCTACACCTTC. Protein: CASSLSARLFGYTF.

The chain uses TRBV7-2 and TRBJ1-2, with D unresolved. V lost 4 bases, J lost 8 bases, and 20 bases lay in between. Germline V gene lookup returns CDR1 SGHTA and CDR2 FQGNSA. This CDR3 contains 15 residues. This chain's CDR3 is CASSSRLQDPGGYTF. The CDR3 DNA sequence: TGTGCCAGCAGCTCCCGTCTCCAGGACCCTGGGGGCTACACCTTC.